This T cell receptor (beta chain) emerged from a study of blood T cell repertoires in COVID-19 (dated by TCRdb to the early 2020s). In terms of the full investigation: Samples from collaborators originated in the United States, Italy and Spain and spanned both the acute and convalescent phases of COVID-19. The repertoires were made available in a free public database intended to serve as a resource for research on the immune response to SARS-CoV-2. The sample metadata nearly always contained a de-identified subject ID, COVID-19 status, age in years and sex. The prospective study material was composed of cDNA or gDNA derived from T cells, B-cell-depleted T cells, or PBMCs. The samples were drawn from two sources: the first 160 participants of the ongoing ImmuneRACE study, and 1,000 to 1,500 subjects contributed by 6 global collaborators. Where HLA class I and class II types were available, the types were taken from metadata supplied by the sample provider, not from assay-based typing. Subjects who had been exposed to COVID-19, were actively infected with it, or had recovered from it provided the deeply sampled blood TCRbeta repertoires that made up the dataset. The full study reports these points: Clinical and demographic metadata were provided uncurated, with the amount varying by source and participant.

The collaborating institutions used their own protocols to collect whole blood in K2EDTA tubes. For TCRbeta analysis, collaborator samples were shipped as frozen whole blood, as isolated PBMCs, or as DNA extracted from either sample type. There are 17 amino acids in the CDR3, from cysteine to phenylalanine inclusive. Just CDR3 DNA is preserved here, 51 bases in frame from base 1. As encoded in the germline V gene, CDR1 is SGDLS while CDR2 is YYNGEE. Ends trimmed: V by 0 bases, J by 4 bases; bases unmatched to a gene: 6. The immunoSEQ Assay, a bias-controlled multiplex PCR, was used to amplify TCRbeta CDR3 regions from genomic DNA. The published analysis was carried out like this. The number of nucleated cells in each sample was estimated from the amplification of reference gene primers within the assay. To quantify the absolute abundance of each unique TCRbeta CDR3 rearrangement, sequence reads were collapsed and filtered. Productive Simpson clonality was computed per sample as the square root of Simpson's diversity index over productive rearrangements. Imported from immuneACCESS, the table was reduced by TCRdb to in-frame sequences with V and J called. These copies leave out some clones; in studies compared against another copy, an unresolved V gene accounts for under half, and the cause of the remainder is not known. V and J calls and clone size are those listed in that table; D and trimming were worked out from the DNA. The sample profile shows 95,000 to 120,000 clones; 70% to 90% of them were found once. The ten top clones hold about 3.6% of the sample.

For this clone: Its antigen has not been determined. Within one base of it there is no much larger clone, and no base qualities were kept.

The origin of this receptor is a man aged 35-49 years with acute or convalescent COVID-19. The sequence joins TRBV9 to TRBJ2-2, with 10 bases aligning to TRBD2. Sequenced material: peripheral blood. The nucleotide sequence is TGTGCCAGCAGCGTAGCGAGCGGGGGGGCCTTCACCGGGGAGCTGTTTTTT. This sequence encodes CASSVASGGAFTGELFF.